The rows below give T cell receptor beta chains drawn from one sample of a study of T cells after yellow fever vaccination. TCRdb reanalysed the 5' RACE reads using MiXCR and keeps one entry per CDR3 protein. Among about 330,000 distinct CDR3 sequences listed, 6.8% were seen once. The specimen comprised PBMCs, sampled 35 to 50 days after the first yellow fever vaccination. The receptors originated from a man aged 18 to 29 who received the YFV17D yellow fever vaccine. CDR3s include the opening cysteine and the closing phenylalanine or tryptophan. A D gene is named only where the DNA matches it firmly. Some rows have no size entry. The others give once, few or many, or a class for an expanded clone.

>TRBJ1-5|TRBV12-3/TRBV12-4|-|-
TGTGCCAGCAGTTTTAGCCAGGCAAGCGATCAGCCCCAGCATTTT
CASSFSQASDQPQHF
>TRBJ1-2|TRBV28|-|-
TGTGCCAGCAGTTTAGATCCGGTCGTGGGCTATGGCTACACCTTC
CASSLDPVVGYGYTF
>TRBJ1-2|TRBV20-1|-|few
TGCAGTGCTATCGGTCCGGGAGGCTACACCTTC
CSAIGPGGYTF
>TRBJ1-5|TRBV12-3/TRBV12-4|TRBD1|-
TGTGCCAGCAGAGCCTCCGGGACAGGGAATCAGCCCCAGCATTTT
CASRASGTGNQPQHF
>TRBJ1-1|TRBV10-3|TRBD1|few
TGTGCCATCAGGGGGACAGGCTATTCAAGCGCTTTCTTT
CAIRGTGYSSAFF
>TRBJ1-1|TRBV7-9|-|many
TGTGCCAGCAGCTACTCCTTGACCCTTGAAGCTTTCTTT
CASSYSLTLEAFF
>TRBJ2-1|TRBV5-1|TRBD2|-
TGCGCCAGCAGCCCCGTGGTAGCGGGGGATACTCACAATGAGCAGTTCTTC
CASSPVVAGDTHNEQFF
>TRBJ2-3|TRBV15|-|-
TGTGCCACCAGCAGAGATCGTGGGGGCCTCAAGACAGATACGCAGTATTTT
CATSRDRGGLKTDTQYF
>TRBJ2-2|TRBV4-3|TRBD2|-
TGCGCCAGCAGCCAAGATCTAGCGGGGGCGAACACCGGGGAGCTGTTTTTT
CASSQDLAGANTGELFF
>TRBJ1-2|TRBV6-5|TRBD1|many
TGTGCCAGCAGTTACCAGGGGGCTATTAGTGGCTACACCTTC
CASSYQGAISGYTF
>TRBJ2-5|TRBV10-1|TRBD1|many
TGCGCCAGCAGTGGAACAGGGGCCCAAGAGACCCAGTACTTC
CASSGTGAQETQYF
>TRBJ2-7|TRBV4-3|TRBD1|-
TGCGCCAGCAGCCAAGAATGGGGAGGGGGGACAGGGGGCTACGAGCAGTACTTC
CASSQEWGGGTGGYEQYF
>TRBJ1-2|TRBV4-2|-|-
TGTGCCAGCAGCCCGGGCGCTCAGGGAAGCTATGGCTACACCTTC
CASSPGAQGSYGYTF
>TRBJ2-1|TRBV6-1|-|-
TGTGCCAGCAGTGACCTGTATCTAGGGAGGAGCACCTACAATGAGCAGTTCTTC
CASSDLYLGRSTYNEQFF
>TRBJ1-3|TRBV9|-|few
TGTGCCAGCAGCGTAGGGACAACCTCTGGAAACACCATATATTTT
CASSVGTTSGNTIYF
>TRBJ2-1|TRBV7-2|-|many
TGTGCCAGCAGCTCCCTAACGGGGTGGAATGAGCAGTTCTTC
CASSSLTGWNEQFF
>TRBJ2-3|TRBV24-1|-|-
TGTGCCACCGAATCGGGGGCCCCCACAGATACGCAGTATTTT
CATESGAPTDTQYF
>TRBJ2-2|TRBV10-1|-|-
TGCGCCAGCAGTGAGTCCTGGGGCGCGGACACCGGGGAGCTGTTTTTT
CASSESWGADTGELFF